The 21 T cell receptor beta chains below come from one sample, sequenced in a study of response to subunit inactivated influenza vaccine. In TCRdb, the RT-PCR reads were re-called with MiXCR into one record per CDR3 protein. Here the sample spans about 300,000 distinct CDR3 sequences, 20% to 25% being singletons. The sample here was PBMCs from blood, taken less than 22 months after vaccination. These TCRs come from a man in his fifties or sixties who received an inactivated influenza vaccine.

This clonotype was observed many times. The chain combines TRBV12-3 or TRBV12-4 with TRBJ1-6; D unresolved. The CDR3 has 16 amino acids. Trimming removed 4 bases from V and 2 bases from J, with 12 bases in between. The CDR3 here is CASSSSGLAYNSPLHF. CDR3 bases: TGTGCCAGCAGTTCATCTGGGCTGGCCTATAATTCACCCCTCCACTTT.

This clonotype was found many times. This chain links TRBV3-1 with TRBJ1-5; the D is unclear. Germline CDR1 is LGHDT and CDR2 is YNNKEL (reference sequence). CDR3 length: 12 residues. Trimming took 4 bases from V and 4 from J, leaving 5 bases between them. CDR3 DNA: TGTGCCAGCAGCCGCCTGAATCAGCCCCAGCATTTT. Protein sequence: CASSRLNQPQHF.

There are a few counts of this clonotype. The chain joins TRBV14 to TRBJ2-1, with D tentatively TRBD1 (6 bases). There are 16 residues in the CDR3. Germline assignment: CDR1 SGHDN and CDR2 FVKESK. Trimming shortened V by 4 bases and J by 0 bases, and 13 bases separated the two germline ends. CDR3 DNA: TGTGCCAGCAGCCGCTTGGGGGCAAGCTCCTACAATGAGCAGTTCTTC. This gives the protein CASSRLGASSYNEQFF.

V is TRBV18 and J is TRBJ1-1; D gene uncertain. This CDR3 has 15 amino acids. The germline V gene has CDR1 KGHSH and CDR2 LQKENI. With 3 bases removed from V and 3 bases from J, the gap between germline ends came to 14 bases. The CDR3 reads CASSPRFRVDTEAFF. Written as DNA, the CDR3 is TGTGCCAGCTCACCTAGGTTCCGCGTAGACACTGAAGCTTTCTTT.

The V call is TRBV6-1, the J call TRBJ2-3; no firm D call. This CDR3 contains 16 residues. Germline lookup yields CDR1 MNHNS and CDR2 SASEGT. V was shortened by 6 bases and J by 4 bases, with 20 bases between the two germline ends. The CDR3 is CASRFPLGSKPDTQYF. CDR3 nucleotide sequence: TGTGCCAGCAGGTTCCCTCTGGGCAGCAAGCCAGATACGCAGTATTTT.

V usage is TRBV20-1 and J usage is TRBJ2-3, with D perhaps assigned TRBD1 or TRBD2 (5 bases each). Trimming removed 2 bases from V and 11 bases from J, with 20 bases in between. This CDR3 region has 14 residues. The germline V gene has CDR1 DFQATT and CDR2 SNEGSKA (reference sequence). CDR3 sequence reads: CSARLTGAQIKQYF. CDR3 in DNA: TGCAGTGCTAGACTTACCGGGGCCCAGATTAAGCAGTATTTT.

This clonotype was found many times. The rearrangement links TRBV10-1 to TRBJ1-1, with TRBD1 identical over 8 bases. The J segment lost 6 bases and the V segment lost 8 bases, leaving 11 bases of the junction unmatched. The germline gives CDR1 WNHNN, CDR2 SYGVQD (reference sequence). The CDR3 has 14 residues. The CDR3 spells CASRQTGELAEAFF. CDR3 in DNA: TGCGCCAGCCGCCAGACAGGGGAACTTGCTGAAGCTTTCTTT.

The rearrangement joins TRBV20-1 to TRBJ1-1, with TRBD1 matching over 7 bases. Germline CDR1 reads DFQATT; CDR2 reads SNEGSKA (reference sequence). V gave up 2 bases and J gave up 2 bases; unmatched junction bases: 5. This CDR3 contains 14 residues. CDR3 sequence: CSARRGQPNTEAFF. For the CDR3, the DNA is TGCAGTGCTAGAAGGGGACAGCCCAACACTGAAGCTTTCTTT.

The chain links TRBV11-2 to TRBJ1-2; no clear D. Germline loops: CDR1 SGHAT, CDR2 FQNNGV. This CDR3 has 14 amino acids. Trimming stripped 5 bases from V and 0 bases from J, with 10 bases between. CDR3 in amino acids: CASSPRGSNYGYTF. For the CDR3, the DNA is TGTGCCAGCAGCCCCCGCGGGTCTAACTATGGCTACACCTTC.

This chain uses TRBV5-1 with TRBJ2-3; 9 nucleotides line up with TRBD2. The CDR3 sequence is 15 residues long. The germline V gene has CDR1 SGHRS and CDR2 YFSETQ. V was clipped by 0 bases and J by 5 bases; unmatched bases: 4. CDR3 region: CASSLGTSDRDTQYF. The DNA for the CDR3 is TGCGCCAGCAGCTTGGGGACTAGCGACAGAGATACGCAGTATTTT. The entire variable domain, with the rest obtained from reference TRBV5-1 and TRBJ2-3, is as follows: KAGVTQTPRYLIKTRGQQVTLSCSPISGHRSVSWYQQTPGQGLQFLFEYFSETQRNKGNFPGRFSGRQFSNSRSEMNVSTLELGDSALYLCASSLGTSDRDTQYFGPGTRLTVL.

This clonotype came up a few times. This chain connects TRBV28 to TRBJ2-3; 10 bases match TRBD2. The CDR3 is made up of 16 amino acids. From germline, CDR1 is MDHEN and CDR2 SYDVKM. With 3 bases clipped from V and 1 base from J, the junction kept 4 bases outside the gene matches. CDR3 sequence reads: CASSLPTSGGTDTQYF. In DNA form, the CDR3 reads TGTGCCAGCAGTTTGCCTACTAGCGGGGGCACAGATACGCAGTATTTT.

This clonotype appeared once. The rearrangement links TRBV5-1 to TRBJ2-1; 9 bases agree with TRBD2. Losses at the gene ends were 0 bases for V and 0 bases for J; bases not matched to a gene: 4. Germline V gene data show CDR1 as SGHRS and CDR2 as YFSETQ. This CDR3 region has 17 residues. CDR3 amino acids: CASSLELAGSSYNEQFF. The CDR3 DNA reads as TGCGCCAGCAGCTTGGAACTAGCGGGTTCCTCCTACAATGAGCAGTTCTTC.

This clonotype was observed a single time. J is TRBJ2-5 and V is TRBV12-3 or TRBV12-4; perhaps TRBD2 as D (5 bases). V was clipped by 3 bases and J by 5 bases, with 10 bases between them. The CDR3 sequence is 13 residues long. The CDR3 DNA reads TGTGCCAGCAGTTTCGGGGTCCGGGAGACCCAGTACTTC. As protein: CASSFGVRETQYF.

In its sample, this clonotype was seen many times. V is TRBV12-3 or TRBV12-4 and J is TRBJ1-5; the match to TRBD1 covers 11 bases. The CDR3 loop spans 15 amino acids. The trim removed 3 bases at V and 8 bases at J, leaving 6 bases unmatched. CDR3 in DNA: TGTGCCAGCAGTTTCTCCTGGACAGGGGGCAAGCCCCAGCATTTT. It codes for CASSFSWTGGKPQHF.

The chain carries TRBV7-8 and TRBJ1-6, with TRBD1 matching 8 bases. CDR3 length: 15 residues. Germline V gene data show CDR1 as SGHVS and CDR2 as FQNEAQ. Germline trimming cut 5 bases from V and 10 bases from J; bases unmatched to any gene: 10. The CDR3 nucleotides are TGTGCCAGCAGCACCGGACAGGGCCTTGGATCACCCCTCCACTTT. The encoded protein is CASSTGQGLGSPLHF.

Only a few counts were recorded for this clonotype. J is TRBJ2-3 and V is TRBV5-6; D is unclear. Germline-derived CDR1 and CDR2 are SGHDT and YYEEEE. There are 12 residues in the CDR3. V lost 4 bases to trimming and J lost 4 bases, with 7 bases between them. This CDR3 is CASSGPPDTQYF. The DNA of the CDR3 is TGTGCCAGCAGCGGCCCCCCAGATACGCAGTATTTT. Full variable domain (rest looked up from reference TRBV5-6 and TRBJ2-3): DAGVTQSPTHLIKTRGQQVTLRCSPKSGHDTVSWYQQALGQGPQFIFQYYEEEERQRGNFPDRFSGHQFPNYSSELNVNALLLGDSALYLCASSGPPDTQYFGPGTRLTVL.

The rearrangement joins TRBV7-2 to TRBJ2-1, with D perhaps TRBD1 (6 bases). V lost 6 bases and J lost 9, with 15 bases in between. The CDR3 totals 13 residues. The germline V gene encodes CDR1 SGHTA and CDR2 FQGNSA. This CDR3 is CASSYLGGTEQFF. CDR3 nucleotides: TGTGCCAGCAGTTACCTTGGGGGCACTGAGCAGTTCTTC.

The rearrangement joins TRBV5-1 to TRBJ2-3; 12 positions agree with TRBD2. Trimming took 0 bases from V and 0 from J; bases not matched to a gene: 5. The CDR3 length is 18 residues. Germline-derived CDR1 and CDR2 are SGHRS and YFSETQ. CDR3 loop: CASSLVLAGGLSTDTQYF. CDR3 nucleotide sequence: TGCGCCAGCAGCTTGGTACTAGCGGGAGGCCTTAGCACAGATACGCAGTATTTT.

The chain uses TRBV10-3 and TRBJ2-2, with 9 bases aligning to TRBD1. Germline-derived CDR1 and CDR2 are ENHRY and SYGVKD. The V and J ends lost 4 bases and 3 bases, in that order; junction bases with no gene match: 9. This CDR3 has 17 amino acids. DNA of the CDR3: TGTGCCATCAGTGCGACACAGGGGGCGCGGGACACCGGGGAGCTGTTTTTT. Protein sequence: CAISATQGARDTGELFF.

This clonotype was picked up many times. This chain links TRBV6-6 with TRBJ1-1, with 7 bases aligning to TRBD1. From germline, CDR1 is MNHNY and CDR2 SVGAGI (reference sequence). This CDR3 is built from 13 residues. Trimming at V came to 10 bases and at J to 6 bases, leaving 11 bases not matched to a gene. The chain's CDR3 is CATGRQGGPEAFF. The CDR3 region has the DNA TGTGCCACCGGGAGACAGGGAGGACCTGAAGCTTTCTTT.

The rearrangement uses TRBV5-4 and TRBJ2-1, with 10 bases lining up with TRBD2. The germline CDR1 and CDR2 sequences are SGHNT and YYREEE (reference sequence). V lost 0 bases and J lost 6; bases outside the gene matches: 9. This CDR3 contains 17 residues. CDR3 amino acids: CASSLANGLAGANEQFF. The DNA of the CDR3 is TGTGCCAGCAGCTTGGCCAATGGTCTAGCGGGAGCCAATGAGCAGTTCTTC.